Shown below are 8 T cell receptor beta chains from a single sample sequenced in a study of cytomegalovirus exposure and HLA in healthy donors. The study ran its PCR with 60 Vbeta and 13 Jbeta primers. TCRdb's table, derived via immunoSEQ multiplex PCR, lists solely in-frame clones and lacks some. The data hold 120,000 to 150,000 clones, with approximately 77% observed a single time. The specimen was PBMCs. These TCRs come from a woman in her forties or fifties in good health and CMV-seronegative.

Only a few counts were recorded for this clone. The genes are TRBV5-1 and TRBJ1-1; D might be TRBD1 (6 bases). From germline, CDR1 is SGHRS and CDR2 YFSETQ. V was clipped by 2 bases and J by 5 bases, with 13 bases between them. This CDR3 is 14 amino acids long. CDR3 nucleotides: TGCGCCAGCAGCTTCGGGGAGAGGGGGACTGAAGCTTTCTTT. This codes for CASSFGERGTEAFF.

The V call is TRBV5-1, the J call TRBJ2-1, with TRBD2 matching 8 bases. The CDR3 is 16 residues long. J lost 4 bases, V lost 3 bases, and 9 bases had no gene match. Looked up from germline, CDR1 is SGHRS and CDR2 is YFSETQ. The CDR3: CASSSFSGNYYNEQFF. The CDR3 nucleotides are TGCGCCAGCAGCTCCTTTAGCGGGAATTATTACAATGAGCAGTTCTTC.

V is TRBV29-1 and J is TRBJ2-7; the D gene is possibly TRBD1 (5 bases). Trimming removed 4 bases at V and 3 bases at J, with 16 bases between. Germline-derived CDR1 and CDR2 are SQVTM and ANQGSEA. The length of the CDR3 is 14 residues. The CDR3 DNA reads as TGCAGCGTTGCTGGCAGGGAAGGGGACTACGAGCAGTACTTC. Its protein product is CSVAGREGDYEQYF.

V and J are TRBV19 and TRBJ2-1; the match to TRBD1 covers 9 bases. The CDR3 is made up of 19 amino acids. Germline V gene data show CDR1 as LNHDA and CDR2 as SQIVND (reference sequence). The J segment lost 0 bases and the V segment lost 6 bases, leaving 15 bases of the junction unmatched. The CDR3 region is CASRDPGQGFFFSYNEQFF. As DNA, the CDR3 is TGTGCCAGTAGAGACCCGGGACAGGGCTTCTTTTTCTCCTACAATGAGCAGTTCTTC.

This sequence joins TRBV5-1 and TRBJ1-1, with D hard to call. The ends were cut back, 0 bases at V and 3 bases at J, with 12 bases in the middle. The CDR3 has 15 amino acids. Germline assignment: CDR1 SGHRS and CDR2 YFSETQ. The CDR3 sequence: CASSLAAGLDTEAFF. The CDR3 DNA reads as TGCGCCAGCAGCTTGGCCGCGGGTTTGGACACTGAAGCTTTCTTT.

The chain couples TRBV6-1 to TRBJ2-2; TRBD1 matches 9 bases. With 8 bases clipped from V and 2 bases from J, the junction kept 6 bases outside the gene matches. This CDR3 comprises 15 residues. CDR1 and CDR2 from the germline V gene are MNHNS and SASEGT. This chain's CDR3 is CASQTGQGNTGELFF. The CDR3 DNA is TGTGCCAGCCAAACGGGACAGGGAAACACCGGGGAGCTGTTTTTT.

The rearrangement joins TRBV30 to TRBJ2-5; 7 bases are shared with TRBD2. V shed 2 bases, J shed 11 bases, and the junction held 8 bases outside the gene matches. Germline V gives CDR1 GTSNPN, CDR2 SVGIG (reference sequence). The CDR3 is 12 residues long. DNA for the CDR3: TGTGCCTGGAGTTCTGGGGGGGAACGGCAGTACTTC. Protein sequence: CAWSSGGERQYF.

The chain is built from TRBV21-1 and TRBJ1-6; TRBD1 is taken as the D call from the table, unchecked against the DNA. TRBV21-1 is assigned pseudogene status. There are 17 residues in the CDR3. CDR3 region: CASSKALQTGFNSPLHF. Here the CDR3 DNA reads TGTGCCAGCAGCAAAGCTCTACAGACAGGGTTTAATTCACCCCTCCACTTT.